The 27 T cell receptor beta chains reported below all come from one sample, sequenced in a study of vaccination effects on CD4 cells after COVID-19. Here immunoSEQ multiplex PCR was the method, and the copy in TCRdb shows in-frame clones only, minus some. The sample has about 54,000 clones; 75% to 90% are singletons. Expansion of antigen-specific CD4+ T cells with viral peptide pools was carried out by the ViraFEST assay before sequencing. Having been cultured for ten to eleven days, the cells underwent CD4+ T cell isolation. These TCRs are of unknown antigen specificity. The starting material was CD4+ T cells from PBMCs cultured with HCoV-229E spike peptides, obtained before COVID-19 vaccination. The receptor set was obtained from a human donor who received a COVID-19 vaccine.

The chain couples TRBV25-1 to TRBJ1-6; possibly TRBD1 for D (5 bases). Trimming left V 3 bases short and J 7 bases short, with 13 bases between. Germline-derived CDR1 and CDR2 are MGHDK and SYGVNS. The CDR3 loop spans 15 amino acids. The CDR3 coding sequence is TGTGCCAGCAGTGATTCCAGGGCGACCAATTCACCCCTCCACTTT. It translates to CASSDSRATNSPLHF. The complete variable domain, with remaining parts taken from reference TRBV25-1 and TRBJ1-6, reads EADIYQTPRYLVIGTGKKITLECSQTMGHDKMYWYQQDPGMELHLIHYSYGVNSTEKGDLSSESTVSRIRTEHFPLTLESARPSHTSQYLCASSDSRATNSPLHFGNGTRLTVT.

V gene TRBV7-9 combines with J gene TRBJ2-5, with D perhaps TRBD1 or TRBD2 (6 bases each). The V end lost 5 bases, the J end lost 0 bases, and 13 bases lay between the germline ends. This CDR3 is 15 amino acids long. CDR1 SEHNR and CDR2 FQNEAQ come from the germline V gene (reference sequence). CDR3 in amino acids: CASSPLGGNQETQYF. The CDR3 DNA reads as TGTGCCAGCAGCCCCTTGGGGGGCAACCAAGAGACCCAGTACTTC.

The chain recombines TRBV5-1 with TRBJ1-1; 9 bases map to TRBD1. With V trimmed by 3 bases and J by 7 bases, 7 bases remained unmatched. CDR3 length: 14 residues. Germline CDR1 is SGHRS and CDR2 is YFSETQ. CDR3: CASSSTGGTNEAFF. For the CDR3, the DNA is TGCGCCAGCAGCTCGACAGGGGGGACAAATGAAGCTTTCTTT.

V is TRBV3-1 (or the pseudogene TRBV3-2) and J is TRBJ2-3; 7 bases map to TRBD2. This CDR3 comprises 17 residues. Germline-derived CDR1 and CDR2 are LGHDT and YNNKEL (reference sequence). Trimming removed 3 bases from V and 2 bases from J; junction bases left unmatched: 11. CDR3 in amino acids: CASSQASSGSYTDTQYF. CDR3 sequence (DNA): TGTGCCAGCAGCCAGGCGTCTAGCGGTTCCTACACAGATACGCAGTATTTT.

The rearrangement uses TRBV3-1 (or the pseudogene TRBV3-2) and TRBJ2-7; D possibly matches TRBD1 or TRBD2 (7 bases each). The CDR3 covers 16 residues. V dropped 1 base and J dropped 7 bases, with 20 bases sitting between them. The germline V gene encodes CDR1 LGHDT and CDR2 YNNKEL (reference sequence). CDR3 loop: CASSQAPGGGLWEQYV. DNA of the CDR3: TGTGCCAGCAGCCAAGCTCCAGGGGGAGGGTTGTGGGAGCAGTACGTC.

This rearrangement joins TRBV28 to TRBJ2-5, with D hard to call. The germline V gene has CDR1 MDHEN and CDR2 SYDVKM. Between the trimmed V and J ends, which lost 8 bases and 1 base, there was a span of 8 bases. This CDR3 has 12 amino acids. CDR3 amino acids: CASRRTQETQYF. CDR3 DNA: TGTGCCAGCCGCCGGACCCAAGAGACCCAGTACTTC.

The CDR3 nucleotides are TGTGCCATCAGTGCCCAGGGACCTGGAAACACCATATATTTT. The encoded protein is CAISAQGPGNTIYF. V gene TRBV10-3 combines with J gene TRBJ1-3; D is perhaps TRBD1 (5 bases). V was clipped by 4 bases and J by 2 bases, with 9 bases between them. Germline lookup yields CDR1 ENHRY and CDR2 SYGVKD. The CDR3 runs to 14 residues.

This clone was observed a handful of times. The CDR3 spells CASSPPRTGWTGELFF. The CDR3 region has the DNA TGTGCCAGCAGCCCCCCCAGGACAGGGTGGACCGGGGAGCTGTTTTTT. The chain combines TRBV7-2 with TRBJ2-2; 8 bases map to TRBD1. Germline trimming cut 5 bases from V and 5 bases from J; bases unmatched to any gene: 10. This CDR3 spans 16 amino acids. The V gene's germline CDR1 is SGHTA and CDR2 FQGNSA.

The gene calls are TRBV18 and TRBJ2-1; 7 nucleotides match TRBD1. Trimming cost V 2 bases and J 2 bases; bases outside gene matches: 6. The CDR3 extends over 16 amino acids. Germline CDR1 reads KGHSH; CDR2 reads LQKENI. The CDR3 bases are TGTGCCAGCTCACCAGGGACAGTGGGGGCCTACAATGAGCAGTTCTTC. Protein product: CASSPGTVGAYNEQFF.

CDR3 region: CASSLSGDGSEKLFF. CDR3 DNA: TGCGCCAGCAGCTTGTCAGGGGATGGGAGTGAAAAACTGTTTTTT. The rearrangement uses TRBV5-1 and TRBJ1-4; D might be TRBD1 (6 bases). Germline V gives CDR1 SGHRS, CDR2 YFSETQ. The germline V and J ends were trimmed by 1 base and 7 bases, with 14 bases remaining between them. The CDR3 sequence is 15 residues long.

This clone was seen a single time. V usage is TRBV18 and J usage is TRBJ2-5; 7 bases match TRBD2. V shed 5 bases and J 2 bases; nucleotides not matched to a gene: 8. CDR1 and CDR2 (germline): KGHSH, LQKENI. This CDR3 is 15 amino acids long. CDR3 region: CASSRNRGEQETQYF. CDR3 nucleotide sequence: TGTGCCAGCTCAAGAAACCGGGGGGAACAAGAGACCCAGTACTTC.

The rearrangement joins TRBV30 to TRBJ2-5; no clear D gene. Germline assignment: CDR1 GTSNPN and CDR2 SVGIG (reference sequence). The CDR3 length is 14 residues. Trimming took 7 bases from V and 2 from J, leaving 17 bases between them. CDR3 nucleotides: TGTGCCTACATAAGGACCTCCGGGCAAGAGACCCAGTACTTC. Translation gives CAYIRTSGQETQYF.

The chain carries TRBV9 and TRBJ2-3; D unclear. Germline V gene sequence: CDR1 SGDLS, CDR2 YYNGEE. The germline V and J ends were trimmed by 4 bases and 5 bases, with 14 bases remaining between them. The CDR3 spans 14 residues. The chain's CDR3 is CASSPTQRGDTQYF. CDR3 coding DNA: TGTGCCAGCAGCCCGACTCAACGCGGAGATACGCAGTATTTT.

The chain joins TRBV5-1 to TRBJ1-6, with D uncertain. CDR1 is SGHRS, CDR2 YFSETQ, per germline. CDR3 length equals 14 residues. V dropped 4 bases and J dropped 4 bases, with 9 bases sitting between them. This CDR3 reads CASSPLIYNSPLHF. The CDR3 region has the DNA TGCGCCAGCAGCCCCCTTATTTATAATTCACCCCTCCACTTT.

CDR3 sequence: CASSSRGGATNEKLFF. CDR3 coding DNA: TGTGCCAGCAGCTCCCGGGGGGGAGCAACTAATGAAAAACTGTTTTTT. The J gene is TRBJ1-4, the V gene TRBV11-2; possibly TRBD1 for D (5 bases). This CDR3 spans 16 amino acids. With 4 bases removed from V and 0 bases from J, the gap between germline ends came to 12 bases. CDR1 SGHAT and CDR2 FQNNGV come from the germline V gene. The variable domain in full, with the rest retrieved from reference TRBV11-2 and TRBJ1-4, is EAGVAQSPRYKIIEKRQSVAFWCNPISGHATLYWYQQILGQGPKLLIQFQNNGVVDDSQLPKDRFSAERLKGVDSTLKIQPAKLEDSAVYLCASSSRGGATNEKLFFGSGTQLSVL.

The chain joins TRBV9 to TRBJ2-3; no definite D call. Trimming cost V 0 bases and J 2 bases, with 13 bases left between them. CDR3 length equals 16 residues. Germline V CDR1 and CDR2: SGDLS, YYNGEE. This CDR3 reads CASSVGVGGYTDTQYF. The CDR3 nucleotides read TGTGCCAGCAGCGTAGGTGTGGGCGGATACACAGATACGCAGTATTTT.

The chain uses TRBV19 and TRBJ2-4; D may match TRBD1 or TRBD2 (5 bases each). Looked up from germline, CDR1 is LNHDA and CDR2 is SQIVND (reference sequence). CDR3 length: 16 residues. With 3 bases removed from V and 1 base from J, the gap between germline ends came to 13 bases. The CDR3 sequence: CASSILGDLAKNIQYF. The DNA for the CDR3 is TGTGCCAGTAGTATTCTGGGGGACCTGGCCAAAAACATTCAGTACTTC.

The V and J genes are TRBV10-3 and TRBJ1-1; maybe TRBD1 (5 bases). CDR1 and CDR2 (germline): ENHRY, SYGVKD. CDR3 length: 13 amino acids. V gave up 4 bases and J gave up 10 bases, with 16 bases separating them. DNA for the CDR3: TGTGCCATCAGTGTGGGGGGGGTGTTACCAGCTTTCTTT. Its translation: CAISVGGVLPAFF.

The chain employs TRBV4-1 and TRBJ1-1, with D maybe TRBD1 (5 bases). This CDR3 comprises 14 residues. Deletions cut 6 bases from V and 0 bases from J, with 11 bases between. Germline CDR1 is MGHRA and CDR2 is YSYEKL. The CDR3 loop reads CASRGPTMNTEAFF. The CDR3 bases are TGCGCCAGCAGGGGACCGACAATGAACACTGAAGCTTTCTTT.

This chain joins TRBV20-1 and TRBJ1-2; the D gene is possibly TRBD1 (5 bases). The V gene's germline CDR1 is DFQATT and CDR2 SNEGSKA (reference sequence). The CDR3 runs to 14 residues. V shed 3 bases and J shed 0 bases, with 11 bases lying between them. The CDR3 here is CSASFQGTNYGYTF. As DNA, the CDR3 is TGCAGTGCTAGTTTCCAGGGAACTAACTATGGCTACACCTTC.

The V gene is TRBV18, the J gene TRBJ2-7; TRBD2 matches 13 bases. Trimming took 3 bases from V and 6 from J; bases not matched to a gene: 14. This CDR3 is built from 18 residues. Germline CDR1 KGHSH, CDR2 LQKENI. This chain's CDR3 is CASSPNQDGLAGAGEQYV. DNA for the CDR3: TGTGCCAGCTCACCCAACCAGGATGGACTAGCGGGGGCCGGCGAGCAGTACGTC.

In its sample, this clone was seen once. The rearrangement links TRBV6-5 to TRBJ1-2; D call uncertain. This CDR3 has 14 amino acids. Trimming stripped 2 bases from V and 5 bases from J, with 12 bases between. The germline V gene encodes CDR1 MNHEY and CDR2 SVGAGI. CDR3 sequence: CASSYTRAKYGYTF. CDR3 nucleotide sequence: TGTGCCAGCAGTTACACGCGGGCGAAATATGGCTACACCTTC.

This rearrangement joins TRBV6-5 to TRBJ2-2, with 7 bases lining up with TRBD1. Germline CDR1 MNHEY, CDR2 SVGAGI. This CDR3 is built from 15 residues. Trimming took 8 bases from V and 1 from J; bases not matched to a gene: 7. The CDR3 bases are TGTGCCAGCCACAGGGGCGGGCAGAACACCGGGGAGCTGTTTTTT. Residues: CASHRGGQNTGELFF.

The chain is built from TRBV9 and TRBJ1-1; D is unresolved. The germline V and J ends were trimmed by 0 bases and 1 base, with 4 bases remaining between them. Germline values: CDR1 SGDLS, CDR2 YYNGEE. CDR3 size: 13 residues. The CDR3 reads CASSVETNTEAFF. The DNA for the CDR3 is TGTGCCAGCAGCGTAGAGACGAACACTGAAGCTTTCTTT.

This clone was observed a single time. The V gene is TRBV29-1, the J gene TRBJ2-1; unclear D gene. With 7 bases removed from V and 5 bases from J, the gap between germline ends came to 12 bases. There are 12 residues in the CDR3. Germline V gene sequence: CDR1 SQVTM, CDR2 ANQGSEA. The CDR3 loop reads CSERRLHNEQFF. DNA of the CDR3: TGCAGCGAGAGACGGTTACACAATGAGCAGTTCTTC.

This chain connects TRBV5-1 to TRBJ2-1, with 7 nucleotides matching TRBD2. This CDR3 has 14 amino acids. The ends lost 0 bases at V and 7 bases at J; junction bases unmatched: 4. CDR1 is SGHRS and CDR2 is YFSETQ in the germline V gene. The CDR3 loop is CASSLGSGGNEQFF. In DNA, the CDR3 is TGCGCCAGCAGCTTGGGATCGGGGGGAAATGAGCAGTTCTTC.

This chain links TRBV9 with TRBJ1-1; no firm D call. There are 14 residues in the CDR3. Germline-derived CDR1 and CDR2 are SGDLS and YYNGEE. V lost 4 bases to trimming and J lost 1 base, with 11 bases between them. This CDR3 is CASSRLDRNTEAFF. The CDR3 DNA follows: TGTGCCAGCAGCCGACTCGACCGGAACACTGAAGCTTTCTTT.